This T cell receptor beta chain was sequenced for a study of cytomegalovirus exposure and HLA in healthy donors. PCR involved 60 Vbeta and 13 Jbeta primers. Sequencing used immunoSEQ multiplex PCR; TCRdb keeps in-frame clones, though not all of them. The sample has about 140,000 clones; roughly 71% are singletons. Concerning this clone: Antigen specificity is unknown.

General study points: From TCR beta sequences, most subjects' HLA-A and HLA-B alleles were reportedly predicted accurately. Further analysis, carried out later, found HLA-associated TCR beta chains more clonally expanded than equally common other chains. Follow-up analysis found HLA locus-dependent TCR association rates, highest for DRB1 and lowest for HLA-C.

Healthy bone marrow donors formed the donor group. The sequenced sample was PBMCs. This sequence was found in a woman aged 40 to 55 in good health and CMV-seronegative.

Here the CDR3 DNA reads TGTGCCAGCAGTTACAGGGCGGGGGTAGTCTACGAGCAGTACTTC. Its protein is CASSYRAGVVYEQYF. This chain uses TRBV6-5 with TRBJ2-7, with 7 bases lining up with TRBD2. Germline V lookup: CDR1 MNHEY, CDR2 SVGAGI. This CDR3 region has 15 residues. V gave up 2 bases and J gave up 3 bases; unmatched junction bases: 7.